The clone carrying this T cell receptor beta chain showed up just a few times. Its cognate antigen is unknown. The repertoire was sequenced with immunoSEQ multiplex PCR; TCRdb's copy has only in-frame clones and lacks some. The data show 95,000 to 150,000 clones, with 75% to 90% seen just once and 3.3% held by the top ten. The entry originates in a study of identifying expanded T cells in peripheral blood. No infections or other immune events were documented during collection. Trimming removed 7 bases from V and 7 bases from J; junction bases left unmatched: 13. The CDR3 length is 15 residues. Germline assignment: CDR1 LNHDA and CDR2 SQIVND (reference sequence). Whole-study findings and limits: Two-week clone count variance significantly increased as total template count grew. Technical replicates showed around 1.2 changed clones; approximately 2 weeks roughly 16; four weeks 19.

The chain recombines TRBV19 with TRBJ1-2, with 9 bases matching TRBD1. Sequenced: blood. The TCR comes from a person aged 18-69 years in good health. This CDR3 reads CASIGTDRGRSGYTF. The CDR3 coding sequence is TGTGCCAGTATCGGGACGGACAGGGGCCGGAGTGGCTACACCTTC.